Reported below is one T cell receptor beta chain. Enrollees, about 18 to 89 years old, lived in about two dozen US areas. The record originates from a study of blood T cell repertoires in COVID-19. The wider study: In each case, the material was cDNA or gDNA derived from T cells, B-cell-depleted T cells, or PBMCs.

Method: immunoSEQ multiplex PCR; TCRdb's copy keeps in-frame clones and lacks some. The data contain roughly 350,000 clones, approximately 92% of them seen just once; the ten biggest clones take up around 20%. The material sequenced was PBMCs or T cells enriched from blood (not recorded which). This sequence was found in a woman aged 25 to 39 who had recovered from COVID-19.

CDR3 bases: TGTGCCAGCAGCTTAGGAGGACAGGTTACCTACGAGCAGTACTTC. Its translation is CASSLGGQVTYEQYF. The rearrangement uses TRBV11-3 and TRBJ2-7, with 7 nucleotides matching TRBD1. V lost 1 base, J lost 2 bases, and 5 bases stayed unmatched. Germline-derived CDR1 and CDR2 are SGHNT and YENEEA. CDR3 size: 15 residues.